These 30 T cell receptor beta chains were all obtained from the same sample, sequenced in a study of cytomegalovirus exposure and HLA in healthy donors. The PCR used 60 Vbeta and 13 Jbeta primers. Only in-frame clones appear in the TCRdb table, and some are missing; sequencing was by immunoSEQ multiplex PCR. Altogether roughly 130,000 clones are present, 80% being singletons, with the ten largest covering 1%. The sequenced sample was PBMCs. The receptors come from a man aged 35 to 55 in good health and CMV-seronegative.

The chain couples TRBV4-1 to TRBJ1-4, with 9 positions matching TRBD1. CDR3 length: 16 residues. The V gene's germline CDR1 is MGHRA and CDR2 YSYEKL. V lost 0 bases, J lost 4 bases, and 3 bases stayed unmatched. The CDR3 DNA follows: TGCGCCAGCAGCCAAGACCTGGACAGGGGTAATGAAAAACTGTTTTTT. Translating it yields CASSQDLDRGNEKLFF.

This clone was seen just once. Here the CDR3 DNA reads TGTGCCATCAGTGAGTCGAGTAGCGGCGGGGTCCACGAGCAGTACTTC. Translating it yields CAISESSSGGVHEQYF. The V call is TRBV10-3, the J call TRBJ2-7, with D possibly TRBD2 on 6 matching bases. V dropped 0 bases and J dropped 5 bases, with 17 bases sitting between them. The CDR3 covers 16 residues. Germline V gives CDR1 ENHRY, CDR2 SYGVKD.

V gene TRBV6-4 combines with J gene TRBJ2-3, with 8 bases that match TRBD2. The CDR3 totals 16 residues. The V and J ends lost 6 bases and 4 bases, in that order; junction bases with no gene match: 12. CDR1 is MRHNA, CDR2 SNTAGT, per germline. CDR3: CASSFERELFADTQYF. The CDR3 DNA reads TGTGCCAGCAGCTTCGAGCGGGAGTTATTCGCAGATACGCAGTATTTT.

In its sample, this clone was seen a few times. The J gene is TRBJ2-2, the V gene TRBV28; 10 nucleotides match TRBD2. CDR3 length: 15 residues. The germline CDR1 and CDR2 sequences are MDHEN and SYDVKM. Trimming removed 6 bases from V and 1 base from J; junction bases left unmatched: 2. This chain's CDR3 is CASRASGRNTGELFF. CDR3 in DNA: TGTGCCAGCAGGGCTAGCGGGAGGAACACCGGGGAGCTGTTTTTT.

The chain links TRBV5-1 to TRBJ2-5; TRBD2 might be the D (6 bases). CDR3 size: 15 residues. V shed 1 base and J shed 5 bases, with 15 bases lying between them. The germline CDR1 and CDR2 sequences are SGHRS and YFSETQ. The CDR3 nucleotides read TGCGCCAGCAGCTTGACACGGGGGATCACGGAGACCCAGTACTTC. Amino acids: CASSLTRGITETQYF.

This clone occurred once. The rearrangement uses TRBV5-1 and TRBJ2-5, with TRBD1 matching 7 bases. In germline, CDR1 is SGHRS, CDR2 YFSETQ. Trimming at V came to 0 bases and at J to 4 bases, leaving 9 bases not matched to a gene. This CDR3 has 16 amino acids. As DNA, the CDR3 is TGCGCCAGCAGCTTGGTACAGGGGAGTCCTCCAGAGACCCAGTACTTC. Translating it yields CASSLVQGSPPETQYF.

The V gene is TRBV5-1, the J gene TRBJ2-1, with 9 bases lining up with TRBD1. This CDR3 contains 13 residues. The V gene's germline CDR1 is SGHRS and CDR2 YFSETQ. Trimming at V came to 6 bases and at J to 3 bases, leaving 1 base not matched to a gene. CDR3 loop: CASMTGGYNEQFF. Written as DNA, the CDR3 is TGCGCCAGCATGACAGGGGGCTACAATGAGCAGTTCTTC.

The CDR3: CSVEDGRAGNTIYF. CDR3 bases: TGCAGCGTTGAAGACGGCAGGGCCGGAAACACCATATATTTT. This sequence joins TRBV29-1 and TRBJ1-3; perhaps TRBD1 as D (5 bases). Trimming pared 0 bases from V and 4 bases from J, leaving 10 bases between. The germline V gene encodes CDR1 SQVTM and CDR2 ANQGSEA. This CDR3 is built from 14 residues. Full variable domain (outside the CDR3, taken from reference TRBV29-1 and TRBJ1-3): SAVISQKPSRDICQRGTSLTIQCQVDSQVTMMFWYRQQPGQSLTLIATANQGSEATYESGFVIDKFPISRPNLTFSTLTVSNMSPEDSSIYLCSVEDGRAGNTIYFGEGSWLTVV.

This CDR3 is CASSSTGTGRDGYTF. The CDR3 coding sequence is TGTGCCAGCAGCTCAACCGGGACAGGCAGGGATGGCTACACCTTC. The chain couples TRBV9 to TRBJ1-2; 8 bases map to TRBD1. CDR1 and CDR2 (germline): SGDLS, YYNGEE. J gave up 6 bases and V 4 bases, and 11 bases lay outside the gene matches. This CDR3 region has 15 residues.

This rearrangement joins TRBV7-8 to TRBJ2-5; no reliable D call. Trimming took 1 base from V and 2 from J, leaving 5 bases between them. This CDR3 region has 13 residues. Germline V gene sequence: CDR1 SGHVS, CDR2 FQNEAQ. The CDR3 here is CASSLGRQETQYF. CDR3 nucleotides: TGTGCCAGCAGCTTAGGGCGGCAAGAGACCCAGTACTTC. The whole variable domain, filled in from reference TRBV7-8 and TRBJ2-5, reads GAGVSQSPRYKVAKRGQDVALRCDPISGHVSLFWYQQALGQGPEFLTYFQNEAQLDKSGLPSDRFFAERPEGSVSTLKIQRTQQEDSAVYLCASSLGRQETQYFGPGTRLLVL.

This sequence joins TRBV5-8 and TRBJ2-1, with D unresolved. V was pared by 5 bases and J by 5 bases, with 8 bases between. Germline assignment: CDR1 SGHTS and CDR2 YDEGEE. The CDR3 has 12 amino acids. CDR3 protein: CASSYQDNEQFF. CDR3 coding DNA: TGTGCCAGCAGTTATCAGGACAATGAGCAGTTCTTC.

This chain links TRBV29-1 with TRBJ2-2, with 10 positions matching TRBD1. The germline gives CDR1 SQVTM, CDR2 ANQGSEA. V shed 7 bases, J shed 5 bases, and the junction held 4 bases outside the gene matches. The CDR3 is 13 residues long. The CDR3 coding sequence is TGCAGCGCCTTGGGACAGGGGACCGGGGAGCTGTTTTTT. It translates to CSALGQGTGELFF.

The CDR3 loop reads CASSVQGDGTYEQYF. CDR3 DNA sequence: TGTGCCAGCAGCGTACAGGGGGATGGGACCTACGAGCAGTACTTC. The chain joins TRBV9 to TRBJ2-7; 7 bases match TRBD1. Germline V gives CDR1 SGDLS, CDR2 YYNGEE. V shed 1 base and J 2 bases; nucleotides not matched to a gene: 6. The CDR3 is 15 residues long.

J is TRBJ2-2 and V is TRBV6-1, with TRBD1 matching 9 bases. CDR1 and CDR2 from the germline V gene are MNHNS and SASEGT. CDR3 length equals 15 residues. Trimming at V came to 6 bases and at J to 5 bases, leaving 7 bases not matched to a gene. The DNA for the CDR3 is TGTGCCAGCAGCCCGGGACAGGGACGAACCGGGGAGCTGTTTTTT. This gives the protein CASSPGQGRTGELFF.

The chain joins TRBV28 to TRBJ2-7; 8 positions match TRBD2. The CDR3 extends over 15 amino acids. J lost 3 bases, V lost 10 bases, and 14 bases had no gene match. Germline values: CDR1 MDHEN, CDR2 SYDVKM. The CDR3 nucleotides read TGTGCCACCTCTAGTCCCCTCGGGACTAGCTACGAGCAGTACTTC. Protein sequence: CATSSPLGTSYEQYF.

The chain has TRBV11-3 and TRBJ2-3; weak D call: TRBD1 (6 bases). Trimming took 5 bases from V and 4 from J, leaving 13 bases between them. Germline-derived CDR1 and CDR2 are SGHNT and YENEEA. This CDR3 is 14 amino acids long. CDR3 sequence: CASSPHRDPDTQYF. As DNA, the CDR3 is TGTGCCAGCAGCCCCCACAGGGATCCAGATACGCAGTATTTT.

CDR3 amino acids: CASSRDRTAYEQYF. CDR3 nucleotides: TGTGCCAGCAGCCGGGACAGGACGGCCTACGAGCAGTACTTC. V usage is TRBV14 and J usage is TRBJ2-7; the match to TRBD1 covers 8 bases. The CDR3 spans 14 residues. Germline V gene lookup returns CDR1 SGHDN and CDR2 FVKESK. J lost 2 bases, V lost 4 bases, and 4 bases had no gene match.

This clone was recorded a few times. The CDR3 protein is CASAGQEWNSPLHF. The CDR3 DNA sequence: TGTGCCAGCGCTGGGCAGGAATGGAATTCACCCCTCCACTTT. The chain carries TRBV6-5 and TRBJ1-6; no clear D. CDR1 MNHEY and CDR2 SVGAGI come from the germline V gene. V lost 8 bases and J 7 bases, leaving 15 bases between the germline ends. The CDR3 loop spans 14 amino acids.

This sequence joins TRBV5-1 and TRBJ1-6, with D perhaps matching TRBD1 (6 bases). V lost 0 bases and J 10 bases, leaving 23 bases between the germline ends. The CDR3 has 18 residues. Germline CDR1 is SGHRS and CDR2 is YFSETQ. CDR3 region: CASSLVSQGTLSGSPLHF. CDR3 DNA sequence: TGCGCCAGCAGCTTGGTGAGCCAGGGGACCCTCTCCGGGTCACCCCTCCACTTT.

The J gene is TRBJ2-3, the V gene TRBV7-6; TRBD1 matches at 9 bases. Germline V gene lookup returns CDR1 SGHVS and CDR2 FNYEAQ. This CDR3 has 16 residues. V lost 5 bases to trimming and J lost 2 bases; unmatched junction nucleotides: 8. Here the CDR3 DNA reads TGTGCCAGCAGCGGAGCCGGGACAGGGATCACAGATACGCAGTATTTT. Its translation is CASSGAGTGITDTQYF.

V is TRBV19 and J is TRBJ1-5; D is undetermined. The CDR3 totals 14 residues. Germline V lookup: CDR1 LNHDA, CDR2 SQIVND (reference sequence). The V end lost 5 bases, the J end lost 2 bases, and 10 bases lay between the germline ends. The CDR3 DNA is TGTGCCAGTAGTTATAACCGGGGCAATCAGCCCCAGCATTTT. It encodes CASSYNRGNQPQHF.

The rearrangement links TRBV18 to TRBJ2-5, with 8 bases lining up with TRBD2. The CDR3 totals 16 residues. CDR1 and CDR2 from the germline V gene are KGHSH and LQKENI. V trimming: 3 bases; J trimming: 1 base; junction bases outside the gene matches: 7. The CDR3 coding sequence is TGTGCCAGCTCACCCCTCCACGGGGGGGCCCAAGAGACCCAGTACTTC. This translates into CASSPLHGGAQETQYF.

The chain combines TRBV7-8 with TRBJ1-1, with no clear D. Germline assignment: CDR1 SGHVS and CDR2 FQNEAQ. The CDR3 has 14 residues. The V end lost 1 base, the J end lost 1 base, and 7 bases lay between the germline ends. Here the CDR3 reads CASSLVNKNTEAFF. Written as DNA, the CDR3 is TGTGCCAGCAGCTTAGTGAACAAGAACACTGAAGCTTTCTTT.

The rearrangement joins TRBV7-3 to TRBJ2-1; 7 nucleotides align to TRBD2. Germline V gene data show CDR1 as SGHTA and CDR2 as FQGTGA. With V trimmed by 2 bases and J by 3 bases, 7 bases remained unmatched. CDR3 size: 16 residues. The CDR3 sequence: CASSLELGRVYNEQFF. The CDR3 DNA reads TGTGCCAGCAGCTTAGAGTTGGGGAGGGTCTACAATGAGCAGTTCTTC.

The J gene is TRBJ1-2, the V gene TRBV27, with 7 nucleotides matching TRBD1. This CDR3 spans 13 amino acids. The germline gives CDR1 MNHEY, CDR2 SMNVEV (reference sequence). Losses at the gene ends were 5 bases for V and 2 bases for J; bases not matched to a gene: 2. CDR3 protein: CASSPTGNYGYTF. CDR3 DNA sequence: TGTGCCAGCAGTCCGACAGGGAACTATGGCTACACCTTC.

The chain combines TRBV5-1 with TRBJ2-7; the match to TRBD1 covers 9 bases. V was pared by 5 bases and J by 3 bases, with 12 bases of the junction left unmatched. CDR3 length: 16 residues. Per the germline V gene, CDR1 is SGHRS and CDR2 is YFSETQ. CDR3 bases: TGCGCCAGCAGGTCCGGACAGGGGACCGGAGGCTACGAGCAGTACTTC. Its protein product is CASRSGQGTGGYEQYF.

The genes are TRBV2 and TRBJ2-5; no reliable D call. Germline V gene lookup returns CDR1 SNHLY and CDR2 FYNNEI. The ends were cut back, 4 bases at V and 4 bases at J, with 13 bases in the middle. The CDR3 has 14 amino acids. The CDR3 sequence: CASSGSRVVETQYF. For the CDR3, the DNA is TGTGCCAGCAGTGGGAGTCGGGTCGTAGAGACCCAGTACTTC.

The chain combines TRBV5-1 with TRBJ2-2, with D perhaps matching TRBD1 (5 bases). V was clipped by 4 bases and J by 0 bases, with 10 bases between them. Germline CDR1 SGHRS, CDR2 YFSETQ. The CDR3 loop spans 15 amino acids. The CDR3 is CASSQGATNTGELFF. The CDR3 DNA sequence: TGCGCCAGCAGCCAAGGGGCGACGAACACCGGGGAGCTGTTTTTT.

V gene TRBV13 combines with J gene TRBJ2-7, with D perhaps matching TRBD2 (5 bases). This CDR3 comprises 14 residues. The germline V gene has CDR1 PRHDT and CDR2 FYEKMQ (reference sequence). Deletions cut 5 bases from V and 2 bases from J, with 13 bases between. For the CDR3, the DNA is TGTGCCAGCAGCGCTAGATCCGGGACCTACGAGCAGTACTTC. Translated: CASSARSGTYEQYF. The full variable domain, completed using reference TRBV13 and TRBJ2-7, is AAGVIQSPRHLIKEKRETATLKCYPIPRHDTVYWYQQGPGQDPQFLISFYEKMQSDKGSIPDRFSAQQFSDYHSELNMSSLELGDSALYFCASSARSGTYEQYFGPGTRLTVT.

In its sample, this clone was seen a few times. This chain connects TRBV5-1 to TRBJ1-1, with no clear D. V lost 3 bases to trimming and J lost 3 bases, with 15 bases between them. Per germline, CDR1 SGHRS and CDR2 YFSETQ. The CDR3 runs to 15 residues. The chain's CDR3 is CASSSDYNWDTEAFF. CDR3 coding DNA: TGCGCCAGCAGCTCCGACTACAATTGGGACACTGAAGCTTTCTTT.